This T cell receptor (beta chain) is from a study of blood T cell repertoires in COVID-19. About the research overall: There were acute and convalescent COVID-19 samples, and they came from the United States, Italy and Spain. Nucleic acid was either cDNA or gDNA, and it came from T cells, B-cell-depleted T cells, or PBMCs.

Original processing notes: Scientists estimated how many nucleated cells there were by amplifying reference gene primers. Sequencing used immunoSEQ multiplex PCR; TCRdb keeps in-frame clones, though not all of them. V, J and clone size reflect that table, while D and trimming were determined from the DNA. The table shows about 130,000 clones, with approximately 80% occurring only once. This CDR3 region has 14 residues. V dropped 4 bases and J dropped 6 bases, with 15 bases sitting between them. Per germline, CDR1 LNHDA and CDR2 SQIVND (reference sequence). This receptor was obtained from an elderly man with acute or convalescent COVID-19. The chain employs TRBV19 and TRBJ1-1; unclear D gene. Material: peripheral blood. CDR3 coding DNA: TGTGCCAGTAGTACAGCATTCGAGCGCTCTGAAGCTTTCTTT. As protein: CASSTAFERSEAFF.